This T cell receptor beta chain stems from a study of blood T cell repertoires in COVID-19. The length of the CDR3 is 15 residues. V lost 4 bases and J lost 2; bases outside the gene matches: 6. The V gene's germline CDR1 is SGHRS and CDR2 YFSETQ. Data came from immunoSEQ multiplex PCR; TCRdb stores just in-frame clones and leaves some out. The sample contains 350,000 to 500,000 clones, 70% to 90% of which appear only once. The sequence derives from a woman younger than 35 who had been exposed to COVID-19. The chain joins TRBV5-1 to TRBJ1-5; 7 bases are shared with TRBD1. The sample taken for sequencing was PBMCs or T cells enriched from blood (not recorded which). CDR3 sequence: CASSLTGVGNQPQHF. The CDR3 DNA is TGCGCCAGCAGCCTTACAGGGGTGGGCAATCAGCCCCAGCATTTT.